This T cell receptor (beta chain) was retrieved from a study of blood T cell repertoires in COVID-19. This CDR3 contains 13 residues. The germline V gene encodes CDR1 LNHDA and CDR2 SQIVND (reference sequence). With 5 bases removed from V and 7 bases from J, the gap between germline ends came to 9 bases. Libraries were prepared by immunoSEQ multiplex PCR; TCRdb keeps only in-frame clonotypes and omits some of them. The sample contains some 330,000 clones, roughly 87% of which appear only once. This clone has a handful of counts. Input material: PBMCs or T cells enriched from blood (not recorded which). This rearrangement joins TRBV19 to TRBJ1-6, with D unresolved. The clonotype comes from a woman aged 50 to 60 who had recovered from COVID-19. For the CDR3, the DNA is TGTGCCAGTAGTGCGGGATTCAATTCACCCCTCCACTTT. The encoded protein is CASSAGFNSPLHF.